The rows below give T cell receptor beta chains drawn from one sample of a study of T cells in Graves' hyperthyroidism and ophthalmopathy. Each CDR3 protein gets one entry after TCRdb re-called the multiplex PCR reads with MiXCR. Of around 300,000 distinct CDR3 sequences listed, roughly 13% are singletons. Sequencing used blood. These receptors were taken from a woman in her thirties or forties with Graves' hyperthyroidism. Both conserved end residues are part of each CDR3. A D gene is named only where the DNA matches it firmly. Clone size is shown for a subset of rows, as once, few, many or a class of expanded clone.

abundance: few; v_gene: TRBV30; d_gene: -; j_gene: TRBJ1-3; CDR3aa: CAWRGQTGSGNTIYF; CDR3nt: TGTGCCTGGAGGGGGCAGACTGGCTCTGGAAACACCATATATTTT
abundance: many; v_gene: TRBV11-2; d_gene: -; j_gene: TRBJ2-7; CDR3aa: CASSAIAASISYEQYF; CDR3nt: TGTGCCAGCAGCGCAATTGCGGCTAGCATTTCCTACGAGCAGTACTTC
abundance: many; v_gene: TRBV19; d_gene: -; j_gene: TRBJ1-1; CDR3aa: CASSIDPTEAFF; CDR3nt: TGTGCCAGTAGTATTGATCCCACTGAAGCTTTCTTT
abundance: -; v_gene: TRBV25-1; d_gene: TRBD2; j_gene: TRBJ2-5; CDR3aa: CASSDRTSGTKTQYF; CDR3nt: TGTGCCAGCAGTGATCGAACTAGCGGGACAAAGACCCAGTACTTC
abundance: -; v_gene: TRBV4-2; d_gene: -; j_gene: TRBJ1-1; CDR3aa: CASSQDADGSLNTEAFF; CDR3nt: TGTGCCAGCAGCCAAGACGCGGACGGATCTTTGAACACTGAAGCTTTCTTT
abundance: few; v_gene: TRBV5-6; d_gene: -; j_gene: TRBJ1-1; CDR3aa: CASSWGGTTEAFF; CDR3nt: TGTGCCAGCAGCTGGGGGGGCACGACTGAAGCTTTCTTT
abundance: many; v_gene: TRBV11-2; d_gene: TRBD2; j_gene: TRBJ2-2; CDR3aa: CASSLTLAVNTGELFF; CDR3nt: TGTGCCAGCAGCTTAACCCTAGCGGTTAACACCGGGGAGCTGTTTTTT
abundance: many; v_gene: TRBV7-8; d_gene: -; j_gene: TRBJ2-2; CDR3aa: CASSKTQTGRTRTGELFF; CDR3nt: TGTGCCAGCAGCAAGACGCAGACGGGAAGAACGAGGACCGGGGAGCTGTTTTTT
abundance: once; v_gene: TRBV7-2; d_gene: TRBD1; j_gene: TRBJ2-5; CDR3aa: CASSLPPTRGQETHYF; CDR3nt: TGTGCCAGCAGCTTACCACCCACCAGGGGGCAAGAGACCCACTACTTC
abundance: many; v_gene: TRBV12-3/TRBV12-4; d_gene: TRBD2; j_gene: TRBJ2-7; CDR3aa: CASSSPGKASGRAYEQYF; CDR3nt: TGTGCCAGCAGTTCTCCAGGGAAGGCTAGCGGGAGGGCCTACGAGCAGTACTTC
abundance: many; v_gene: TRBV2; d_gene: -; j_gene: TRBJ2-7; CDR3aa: CASGGMGYEQYF; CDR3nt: TGTGCCAGCGGCGGGATGGGCTACGAGCAGTACTTC
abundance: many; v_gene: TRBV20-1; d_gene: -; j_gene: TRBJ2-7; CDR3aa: CSAPGPVGHEQYF; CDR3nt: TGCAGTGCACCGGGCCCAGTCGGTCACGAGCAGTACTTC
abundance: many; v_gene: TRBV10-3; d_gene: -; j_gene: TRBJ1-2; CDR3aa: CAISDVVGQSNYGYTF; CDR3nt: TGTGCCATCAGTGACGTCGTTGGGCAGTCTAACTATGGCTACACCTTC
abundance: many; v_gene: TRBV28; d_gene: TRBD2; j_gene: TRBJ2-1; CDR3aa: CASLVAGVSYNEQFF; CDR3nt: TGTGCCAGCTTAGTAGCGGGAGTGTCCTACAATGAGCAGTTCTTC
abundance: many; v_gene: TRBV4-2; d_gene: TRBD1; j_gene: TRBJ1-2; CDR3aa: CASSQAGTGTNYGYTF; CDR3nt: TGTGCCAGCAGCCAAGCAGGGACAGGGACTAACTATGGCTACACCTTC
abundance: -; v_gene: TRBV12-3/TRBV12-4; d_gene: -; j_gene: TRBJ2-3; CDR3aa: CASSFGVGTDTQYF; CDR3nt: TGTGCCAGCAGTTTCGGGGTGGGCACAGATACGCAGTATTTT
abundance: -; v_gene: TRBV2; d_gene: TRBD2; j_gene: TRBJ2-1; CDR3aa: CASSRLAGGNEQFF; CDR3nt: TGTGCCAGCAGCAGACTAGCGGGAGGGAATGAGCAGTTCTTC
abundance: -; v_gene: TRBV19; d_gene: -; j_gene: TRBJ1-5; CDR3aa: CASSIRDSNQPQHF; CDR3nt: TGTGCCAGTAGTATACGAGACAGCAATCAGCCCCAGCATTTT
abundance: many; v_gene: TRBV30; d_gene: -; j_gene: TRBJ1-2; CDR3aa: CAWSPGGGYGYTF; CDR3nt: TGTGCCTGGAGTCCGGGGGGTGGCTATGGCTACACCTTC
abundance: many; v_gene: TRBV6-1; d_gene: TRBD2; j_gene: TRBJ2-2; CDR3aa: CASRQTSGSVGGELFF; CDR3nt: TGTGCCAGCAGGCAGACTAGCGGGAGCGTCGGCGGGGAGCTGTTTTTT
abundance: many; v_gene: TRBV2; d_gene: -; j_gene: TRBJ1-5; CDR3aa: CASSESAGLHQPQHF; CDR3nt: TGTGCCAGCAGTGAGTCGGCAGGGCTCCATCAGCCCCAGCATTTT
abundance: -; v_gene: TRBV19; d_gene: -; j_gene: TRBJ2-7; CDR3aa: CASSRTGGRSEQYF; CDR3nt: TGTGCCAGTAGTCGGACTGGAGGGAGGAGCGAGCAGTACTTC
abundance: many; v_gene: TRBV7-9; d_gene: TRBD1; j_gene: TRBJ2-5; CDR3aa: CASSFNPGGLETQYF; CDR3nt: TGTGCCAGCAGCTTCAATCCAGGGGGCTTGGAGACCCAGTACTTC
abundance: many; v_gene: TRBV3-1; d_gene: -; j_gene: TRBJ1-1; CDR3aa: CASSQVGRGGTEAFF; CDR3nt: TGTGCCAGCAGCCAAGTTGGCAGGGGTGGCACTGAAGCTTTCTTT
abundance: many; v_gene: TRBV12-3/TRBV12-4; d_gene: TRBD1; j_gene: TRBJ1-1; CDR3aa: CASNRGFSNTEAFF; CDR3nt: TGTGCCAGTAACAGGGGCTTTTCGAACACTGAAGCTTTCTTT
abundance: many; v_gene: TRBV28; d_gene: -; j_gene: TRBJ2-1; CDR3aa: CASSSGLLVLYNEQFF; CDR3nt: TGTGCCAGCAGTTCGGGACTCCTTGTACTCTACAATGAGCAGTTCTTC
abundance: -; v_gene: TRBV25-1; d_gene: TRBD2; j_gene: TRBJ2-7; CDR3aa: CASSRLAGGPHEQYF; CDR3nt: TGTGCCAGCAGTCGGCTAGCGGGAGGGCCCCACGAGCAGTACTTC
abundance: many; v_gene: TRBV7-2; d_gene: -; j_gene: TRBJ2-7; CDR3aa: CASSIQQGYEQYF; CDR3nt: TGTGCCAGCAGCATCCAACAGGGCTACGAGCAGTACTTC
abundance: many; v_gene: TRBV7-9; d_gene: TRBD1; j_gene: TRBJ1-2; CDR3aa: CASSSETGVMANYGYTF; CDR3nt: TGTGCCAGCAGCTCTGAGACAGGGGTAATGGCTAACTATGGCTACACCTTC